This is a list of T cell receptor beta chains from one sample in a study of T-cell reconstitution after alpha-beta-depleted transplantation in children. TCRdb fed the PCR reads into MiXCR, producing one record per CDR3 protein. The data show about 200,000 distinct CDR3 sequences, with approximately 6.3% seen just once and 5.5% to 6.5% held by the top ten. Material: PBMCs, obtained before TCRalphabeta/CD19-depleted stem cell transplant. The receptors originated from a boy aged 2 to 9 with acute lymphoblastic leukemia, due to receive a stem cell transplant. Both conserved end residues are part of each CDR3. A D gene is named only where the DNA matches it firmly. Expanded clones are given a class, and other clones once, few, many or no size at all.

j_call cdr3_length clone_size d_call v_call cdr3_aa cdr3_nt
TRBJ2-2 16 NA NA TRBV11-3 CASSLEARGNTGELFF TGTGCCAGCAGCTTAGAAGCCAGGGGAAACACCGGGGAGCTGTTTTTT
TRBJ2-7 15 many TRBD1 TRBV5-1 CASNVAGTGSYEQYF TGCGCCAGCAACGTCGCCGGGACAGGGTCCTACGAGCAGTACTTC
TRBJ2-7 14 many NA TRBV15 CATSRVRRTYEQYF TGTGCCACCAGCAGAGTGAGGCGGACCTACGAGCAGTACTTC
TRBJ2-2 14 many TRBD2 TRBV12-3/TRBV12-4 CASMTSGATGELFF TGTGCCAGCATGACTAGCGGGGCGACCGGGGAGCTGTTTTTT
TRBJ2-1 14 NA TRBD2 TRBV6-5 CASSYASGVVEQFF TGTGCCAGCAGTTACGCTAGCGGGGTTGTTGAGCAGTTCTTC
TRBJ1-5 16 NA TRBD1 TRBV27 CASSLPGQISNQPQHF TGTGCCAGCAGTCTCCCGGGACAGATTAGCAATCAGCCCCAGCATTTT
TRBJ2-7 13 many TRBD2 TRBV27 CASSLREGYEQYF TGTGCCAGCAGTTTACGGGAGGGCTACGAGCAGTACTTC
TRBJ1-1 15 NA NA TRBV14 CASSQDRPWNTEAFF TGTGCCAGCAGCCAAGATAGACCCTGGAACACTGAAGCTTTCTTT
TRBJ2-7 15 once TRBD2 TRBV3-1 CASSKRGRYSYEQYF TGTGCCTCCTCCAAGCGGGGGCGGTACTCCTACGAGCAGTACTTC
TRBJ2-5 13 NA TRBD1 TRBV28 CASSFSDRETQYF TGTGCCAGCAGTTTTTCGGACAGGGAGACCCAGTACTTC
TRBJ1-5 16 many NA TRBV10-2 CASSESSGNSNQPQHF TGCGCCAGCAGTGAGTCTTCAGGGAATAGCAATCAGCCCCAGCATTTT
TRBJ2-2 15 few TRBD2 TRBV7-2 CASSLPGGPTGELFF TGTGCCAGCAGCTTACCGGGAGGGCCCACCGGGGAGCTGTTTTTT
TRBJ2-7 14 NA TRBD2 TRBV10-2 CASLDRGGPYEQYF TGCGCCAGCTTAGACCGGGGGGGCCCCTACGAGCAGTACTTC
TRBJ2-6 14 NA NA TRBV28 CASSFHSGANVLTF TGTGCCAGCAGTTTCCACTCTGGGGCCAACGTCCTGACTTTC
TRBJ2-2 12 many NA TRBV28 CASSTNTGELFF TGTGCCAGCAGTACCAACACCGGGGAGCTGTTTTTT
TRBJ2-3 15 NA TRBD1 TRBV7-9 CASSPDRASTDTQYF TGTGCCAGCAGCCCGGACAGGGCGAGCACAGATACGCAGTATTTT
TRBJ2-1 13 NA TRBD2 TRBV20-1 CSTSGGANNEQFF TGCAGCACTAGCGGGGGGGCGAACAATGAGCAGTTCTTC
TRBJ2-7 15 few TRBD2 TRBV10-3 CAISPRGLATYEQYF TGTGCCATCAGTCCGAGGGGACTAGCGACCTACGAGCAGTACTTC
TRBJ2-3 15 few NA TRBV29-1 CSVTTPVQGGDTQYF TGCAGCGTTACCACCCCGGTTCAGGGGGGAGATACGCAGTATTTT
TRBJ2-2 15 NA NA TRBV28 CASSLSRQNTGELFF TGTGCCAGCAGTTTATCCCGACAGAACACCGGGGAGCTGTTTTTT
TRBJ2-7 13 NA NA TRBV5-1 CASSLRGEYEQYF TGCGCCAGCAGCTTGAGGGGGGAGTACGAGCAGTACTTC
TRBJ1-2 13 many NA TRBV28 CASSDGQSNGYTF TGTGCCAGCAGTGACGGACAGAGTAATGGCTACACCTTC
TRBJ2-5 15 NA NA TRBV5-1 CASSLGGAGVETQYF TGCGCCAGCAGCTTGGGCGGTGCAGGGGTGGAGACCCAGTACTTC